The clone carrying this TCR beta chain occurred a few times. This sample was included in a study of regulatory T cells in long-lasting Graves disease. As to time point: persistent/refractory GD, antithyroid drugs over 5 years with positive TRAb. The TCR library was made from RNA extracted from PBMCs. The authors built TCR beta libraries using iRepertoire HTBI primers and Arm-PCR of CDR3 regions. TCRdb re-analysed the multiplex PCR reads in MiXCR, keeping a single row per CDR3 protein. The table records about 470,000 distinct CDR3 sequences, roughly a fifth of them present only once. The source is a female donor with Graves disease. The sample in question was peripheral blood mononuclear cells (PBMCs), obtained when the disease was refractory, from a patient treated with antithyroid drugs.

The CDR3 protein is CASSPGGHTEAFF. The CDR3 bases are TGCGCCAGCAGCCCCGGCGGACATACTGAAGCTTTCTTT. This chain links TRBV4-1 with TRBJ1-1, with D possibly being TRBD1 (5 bases). CDR3 size: 13 residues. Trimming left V 4 bases short and J 5 bases short, with 11 bases between. Per the germline V gene, CDR1 is MGHRA and CDR2 is YSYEKL.